This T cell receptor beta chain was captured in a study of cytomegalovirus exposure and HLA in healthy donors. The study's findings and limits: Being productive about 87% or about 30% of the time was typical of most TCR beta V segments in an earlier analysis. Reports showed the classifier diagnosing cytomegalovirus status with high specificity and sensitivity. Later analysis showed most CMV-associated TCR beta chains appearing HLA-restricted.

Comment on this clone: Antigen: not known.

The CDR3 is made up of 13 amino acids. With V trimmed by 0 bases and J by 7 bases, 5 bases remained unmatched. Germline CDR1 is GTSNPN and CDR2 is SVGIG (reference sequence). Primers included in the PCR were 60 Vbeta and 13 Jbeta primers. Sequenced by immunoSEQ multiplex PCR; TCRdb stores in-frame clones only, minus some. The sample shows tens of thousands of clones, about four fifths of them seen only once. The chain uses TRBV30 and TRBJ2-5; 7 nucleotides line up with TRBD1. The clonotype was recovered from a male donor in good health and CMV-seropositive. The sequenced sample was PBMCs. The CDR3 spells CAWSVRDSGTQYF. CDR3 in DNA: TGTGCCTGGAGTGTCCGGGACAGTGGGACCCAGTACTTC.